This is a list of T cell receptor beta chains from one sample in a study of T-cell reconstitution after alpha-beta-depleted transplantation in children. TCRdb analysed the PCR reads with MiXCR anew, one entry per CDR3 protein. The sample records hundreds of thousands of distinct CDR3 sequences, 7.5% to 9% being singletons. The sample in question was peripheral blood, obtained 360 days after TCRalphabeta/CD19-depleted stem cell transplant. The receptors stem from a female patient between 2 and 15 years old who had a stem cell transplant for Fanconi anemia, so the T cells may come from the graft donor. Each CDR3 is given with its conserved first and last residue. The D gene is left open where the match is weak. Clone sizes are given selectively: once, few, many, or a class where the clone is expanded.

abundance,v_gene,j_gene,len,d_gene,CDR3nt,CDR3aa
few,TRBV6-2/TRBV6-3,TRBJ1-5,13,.,TGTGCCAGCAGAAGGGGAAGCAATCAGCCCCAGCATTTT,CASRRGSNQPQHF
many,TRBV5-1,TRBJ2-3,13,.,TGCGCCAGCAGCTTGTTTTCCACAGATACGCAGTATTTT,CASSLFSTDTQYF
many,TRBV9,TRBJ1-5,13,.,TGTGCCAGCAGCGTAGGCCTTAATCAGCCCCAGCATTTT,CASSVGLNQPQHF
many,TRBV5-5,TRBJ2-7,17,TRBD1,TGTGCCAGCAGCTTGGTCTACAGGGGACGTTTGGCCTACGAGCAGTACTTC,CASSLVYRGRLAYEQYF
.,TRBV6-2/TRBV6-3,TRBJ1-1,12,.,TGTGCCAGCAGTACCAGGGGACCTGAAGCTTTCTTT,CASSTRGPEAFF
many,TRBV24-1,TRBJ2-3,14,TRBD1,TGTGCCACCAGTGACACAGGGGGCGCAGATACGCAGTATTTT,CATSDTGGADTQYF
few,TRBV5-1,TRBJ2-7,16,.,TGCGCCAGCAGTTTTATAGGGGAGGTGGGCTACTACGAGCAGTACTTC,CASSFIGEVGYYEQYF
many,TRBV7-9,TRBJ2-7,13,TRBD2,TGTGCCAGCAGGCGGGAGGGCCCCTACGAGCAGTACTTC,CASRREGPYEQYF
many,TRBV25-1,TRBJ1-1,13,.,TGTGCCAGCAGTGAATATGTGAACACTGAAGCTTTCTTT,CASSEYVNTEAFF
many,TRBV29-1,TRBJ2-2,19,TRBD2,TGCAGCGTGCGCAGACTAGCGGGAGGGACGGGATTGAACACCGGGGAGCTGTTTTTT,CSVRRLAGGTGLNTGELFF
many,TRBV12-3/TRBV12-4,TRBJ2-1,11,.,TGTGCCAGCAGCCGTACAGATGAGCAGTTCTTC,CASSRTDEQFF
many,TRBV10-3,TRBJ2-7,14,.,TGTGCCATCAGCACCAGACAGGAGACCTACGAGCAGTACTTC,CAISTRQETYEQYF
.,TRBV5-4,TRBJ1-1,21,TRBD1,TGTGCCAGCAGCTTGAAGCTAAAAGGGGGCTCATGGTTTGTGTCTAACACTGAAGCTTTCTTT,CASSLKLKGGSWFVSNTEAFF